This TCR beta chain was sequenced for a study of identical twins. This clonotype has only a few counts. TCRdb recomputed calls from the 5' RACE reads with MiXCR, one row per CDR3 protein. The sample lists some 260,000 distinct CDR3 sequences, around 15% occurring once. The V end lost 1 base, the J end lost 6 bases, and 10 bases lay between the germline ends. The CDR3 has 14 amino acids. Germline CDR1 SGHTA, CDR2 FQGNSA. The sequencing sample was made of memory (CD45RO+) T cells sorted from blood. This chain uses TRBV7-2 with TRBJ2-1; D possibly corresponds to TRBD2 (6 bases). The source is a woman aged 18-29 years in good health. CDR3 DNA sequence: TGTGCCAGCAGCTTAGATAGGAGGGGCAATGAGCAGTTCTTC. Translated: CASSLDRRGNEQFF.